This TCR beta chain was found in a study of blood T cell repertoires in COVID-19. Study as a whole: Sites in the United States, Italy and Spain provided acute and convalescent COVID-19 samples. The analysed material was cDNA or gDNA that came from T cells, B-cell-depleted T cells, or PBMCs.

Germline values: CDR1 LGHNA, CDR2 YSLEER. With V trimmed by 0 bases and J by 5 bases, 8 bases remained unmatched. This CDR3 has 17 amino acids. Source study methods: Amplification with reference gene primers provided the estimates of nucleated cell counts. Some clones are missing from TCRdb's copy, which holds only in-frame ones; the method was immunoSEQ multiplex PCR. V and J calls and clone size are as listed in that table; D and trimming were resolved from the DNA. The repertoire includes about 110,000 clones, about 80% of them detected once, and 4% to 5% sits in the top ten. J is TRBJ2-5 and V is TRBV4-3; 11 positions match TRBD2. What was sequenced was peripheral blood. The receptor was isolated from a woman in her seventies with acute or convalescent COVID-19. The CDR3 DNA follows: TGCGCCAGCAGCCAAGAAGTGGTGACTAGCGGGGTTGAGACCCAGTACTTC. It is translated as CASSQEVVTSGVETQYF.